This TCR beta chain was documented in a study of T cells after posttransplantation cyclophosphamide. TCRdb's table, derived via immunoSEQ multiplex PCR, lists solely in-frame clones and lacks some. Of tens of thousands of clones in the sample, approximately 97% are singletons; the top ten hold about 0.13%. The CDR3 sequence is 16 residues long. In germline, CDR1 is LNHDA, CDR2 SQIVND (reference sequence). The V segment lost 3 bases and the J segment 6 bases; nucleotides outside the gene matches: 4. Cells defined as naive were viable CD3+CD4+ or CD3+CD8+ and CCR7+CD45RA+CD45RO-CD95-CD27+CD28+. Sequenced material: naive CD4+ T cells sorted from PBMCs. The clonotype was recovered from a man aged 45-65 years in good health, CMV-negative, and a related stem cell transplant donor. The J gene is TRBJ2-3, the V gene TRBV19; 15 bases map to TRBD2. The CDR3 loop is CASSIRTSGRADTQYF. DNA for the CDR3: TGTGCCAGTAGTATCAGGACTAGCGGGAGGGCGGATACGCAGTATTTT.